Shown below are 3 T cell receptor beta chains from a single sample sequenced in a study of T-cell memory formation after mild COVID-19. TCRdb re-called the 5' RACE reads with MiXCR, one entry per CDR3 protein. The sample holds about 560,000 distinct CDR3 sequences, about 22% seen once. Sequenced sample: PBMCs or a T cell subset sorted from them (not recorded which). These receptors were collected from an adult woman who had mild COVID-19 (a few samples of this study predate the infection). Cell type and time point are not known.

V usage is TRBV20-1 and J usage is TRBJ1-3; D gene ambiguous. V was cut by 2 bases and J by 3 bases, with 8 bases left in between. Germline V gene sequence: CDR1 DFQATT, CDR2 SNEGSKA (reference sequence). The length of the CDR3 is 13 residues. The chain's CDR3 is CSARTPSGNTIYF. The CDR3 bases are TGCAGTGCTAGAACGCCCAGTGGAAACACCATATATTTT.

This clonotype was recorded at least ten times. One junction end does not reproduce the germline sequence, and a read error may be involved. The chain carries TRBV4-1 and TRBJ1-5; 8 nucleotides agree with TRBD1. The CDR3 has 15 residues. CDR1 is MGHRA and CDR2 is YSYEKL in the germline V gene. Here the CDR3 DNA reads TGTGCCAGCAGCCAAGGACAGGGAGGCAATCAGCCCCAGCATTTT. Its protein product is CASSQGQGGNQPQHF.

CDR3 DNA: TGTGCCAGCAGCCCCCACACCGATGAGCAGTTCTTC. Amino acid sequence: CASSPHTDEQFF. This chain links TRBV7-6 with TRBJ2-1; D is uncertain. Germline V gene lookup returns CDR1 SGHVS and CDR2 FNYEAQ. The CDR3 spans 12 residues. V lost 5 bases to trimming and J lost 8 bases, with 10 bases between them.